The 9 T cell receptor beta chains below come from one sample, sequenced in a study of blood T cells in healthy people across ages. A sample-barcoded 5' primer and a J-beta primer mix were used in a second PCR of roughly 6 to 11 cycles. TCRdb analysed the 5' RACE reads with MiXCR anew, one entry per CDR3 protein. Altogether approximately 780,000 distinct CDR3 sequences are present, around a quarter being singletons, with the ten largest covering 3%. These same records also appear under a second study, on T cells of mothers and their children.

The sequenced sample consisted of blood. These TCRs come from a boy aged 5-17 years in good health.

CDR3 nucleotide sequence: TGTGCCACCAGCAGAGGGACTAGCGGGAGTCACGGGGAGCTGTTTTTT. This gives the protein CATSRGTSGSHGELFF. The J gene is TRBJ2-2, the V gene TRBV15, with 13 bases identical to TRBD2. Losses at the gene ends were 1 base for V and 7 bases for J; bases not matched to a gene: 3. The germline V gene has CDR1 LNHNV and CDR2 YYDKDF (reference sequence). This CDR3 comprises 16 residues.

This clonotype has more than one count but fewer than ten. A read error may produce the germline difference seen at one junction end. The chain has TRBV5-6 and TRBJ2-5; 11 bases line up with TRBD2. Germline CDR1 and CDR2: SGHDT and YYEEEE. CDR3 size: 15 residues. Here the CDR3 reads CVSSLRLAGGETQYF. The CDR3 nucleotides are TGTGTCAGCAGCTTGCGCCTAGCGGGGGGCGAGACCCAGTACTTC.

The chain couples TRBV5-1 to TRBJ2-1; D not resolved. The CDR3 is 14 residues long. Germline V gene lookup returns CDR1 SGHRS and CDR2 YFSETQ. V dropped 1 base and J dropped 6 bases, with 11 bases sitting between them. CDR3: CASSLIGWANEQFF. The CDR3 nucleotides are TGCGCCAGCAGCTTGATAGGGTGGGCCAATGAGCAGTTCTTC.

This clonotype was recorded at least ten times. The CDR3 spells CSARDGMAWETQYF. CDR3 nucleotide sequence: TGCAGTGCTAGAGATGGTATGGCCTGGGAGACCCAGTACTTC. The chain combines TRBV20-1 with TRBJ2-5; no clear D. Germline loops: CDR1 DFQATT, CDR2 SNEGSKA (reference sequence). Trimming took off 0 bases at V and 5 bases at J, with 13 bases between the two ends. This CDR3 has 14 amino acids.

Concerning this clonotype itself: A read error may produce the germline difference seen at one junction end. The chain uses TRBV20-1 and TRBJ2-5, with D possibly being TRBD2 (5 bases). Germline V gene lookup returns CDR1 DFQATT and CDR2 SNEGSKA (reference sequence). The length of the CDR3 is 15 residues. The CDR3 region has the DNA TGCAGTGCCCGGGGAAACCGGGCCACTAAAGAGGCCCAGTACTTC. Translated: CSARGNRATKEAQYF.

This clonotype was detected only a few times. The rearrangement uses TRBV5-5 and TRBJ1-2; 9 bases are a match to TRBD1. Germline V gene sequence: CDR1 SGHKS, CDR2 YYEKEE (reference sequence). V shed 2 bases and J 14 bases; nucleotides not matched to a gene: 10. The CDR3 covers 13 residues. CDR3 nucleotides: TGTGCCAGCAGCTTCGCGGGACAGGGCTCCGAGACCTTC. Encoded protein: CASSFAGQGSETF.

J is TRBJ2-5 and V is TRBV3-1, with D possibly TRBD2 on 6 matching bases. Germline V CDR1 and CDR2: LGHDT, YNNKEL (reference sequence). The CDR3 runs to 16 residues. V was shortened by 0 bases and J by 4 bases, with 15 bases between the two germline ends. CDR3 protein: CASSQEHAGLGETQYF. Here the CDR3 DNA reads TGTGCCAGCAGCCAAGAGCACGCGGGACTTGGAGAGACCCAGTACTTC.

This clonotype has more than one count but fewer than ten. The chain combines TRBV12-3 or TRBV12-4 with TRBJ1-3; the D gene is possibly TRBD1 (6 bases). The CDR3 contains 14 residues. Trimming took 6 bases from V and 7 from J, leaving 16 bases between them. CDR3 sequence: CASSPRGLQNTIYF. The CDR3 bases are TGTGCCAGCAGCCCCCGGGGGCTTCAGAACACCATATATTTT.

The J gene is TRBJ1-4, the V gene TRBV12-3 or TRBV12-4; TRBD1 might be the D (6 bases). V was trimmed by 5 bases and J by 7 bases, leaving 20 bases between them. The CDR3 is made up of 16 amino acids. In nucleotides, the CDR3 is TGTGCCAGCAGTCCGGGGGGGGCGAAGAGGGGTGAAAAACTGTTTTTT. It codes for CASSPGGAKRGEKLFF.